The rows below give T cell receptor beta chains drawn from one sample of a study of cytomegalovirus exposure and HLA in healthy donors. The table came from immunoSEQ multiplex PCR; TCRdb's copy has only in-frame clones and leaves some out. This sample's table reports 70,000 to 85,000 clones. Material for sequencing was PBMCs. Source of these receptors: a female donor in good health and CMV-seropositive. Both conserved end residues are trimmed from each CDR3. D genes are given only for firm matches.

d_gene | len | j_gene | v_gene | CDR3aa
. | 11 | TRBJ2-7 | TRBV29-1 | SVVLRRDYEQY
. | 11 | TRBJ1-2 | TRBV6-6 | ASSGRQVYGYT
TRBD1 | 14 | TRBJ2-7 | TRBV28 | ASTGQGAIGFYEQY
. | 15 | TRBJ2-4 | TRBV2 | ASSGRSLGLAKNIQY
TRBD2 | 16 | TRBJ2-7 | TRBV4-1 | ASSPSGTSGRSSYEQY
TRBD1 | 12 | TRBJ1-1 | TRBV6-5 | ASKPNRGRTEAF
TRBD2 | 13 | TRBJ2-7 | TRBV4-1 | ASSQLLAGGDEQY
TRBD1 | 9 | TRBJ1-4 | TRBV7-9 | ASSRDSGLF
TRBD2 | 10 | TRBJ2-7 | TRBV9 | ASGREGYEQY
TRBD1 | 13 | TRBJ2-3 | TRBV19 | ASRPGQGDSDTQY
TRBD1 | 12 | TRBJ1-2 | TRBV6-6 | ASRDRVFPYGYT
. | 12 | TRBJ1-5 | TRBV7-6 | ASGQLGRDQPQH
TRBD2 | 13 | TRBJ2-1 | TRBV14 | ASSQTSGSYNEQF
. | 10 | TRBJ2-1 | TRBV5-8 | ASSWKTGEQF
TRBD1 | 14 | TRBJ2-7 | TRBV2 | ASRGDRDSPSYEQY
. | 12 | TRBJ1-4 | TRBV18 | ASSPRQVDEKLF
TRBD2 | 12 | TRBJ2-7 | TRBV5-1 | ASRLAGGSYEQY
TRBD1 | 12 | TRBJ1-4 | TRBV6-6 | ASRPGTGNEKLF
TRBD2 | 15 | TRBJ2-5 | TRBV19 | ASSIYTSGRRQETQY
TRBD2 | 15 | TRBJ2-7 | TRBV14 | ASSQDSVRGRGYEQY
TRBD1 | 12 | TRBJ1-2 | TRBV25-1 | ASRPGQGINGYT
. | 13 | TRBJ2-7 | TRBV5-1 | ASSLDRTSNREQY
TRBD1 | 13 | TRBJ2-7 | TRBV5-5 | ASSSGTGISYEQY
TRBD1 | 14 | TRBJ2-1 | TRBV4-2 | ASSQDSRTGDNEQF
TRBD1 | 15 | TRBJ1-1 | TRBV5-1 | ASSAGTGGRGNTEAF
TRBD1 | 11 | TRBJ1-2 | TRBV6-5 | ASSPGTGYGYT
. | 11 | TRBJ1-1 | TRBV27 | ASSLRGYTEAF
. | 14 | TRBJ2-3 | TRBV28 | ASSIERELLSDTQY
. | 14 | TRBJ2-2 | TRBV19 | ASSIPRGVTTGELF
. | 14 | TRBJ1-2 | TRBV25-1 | ASRSDQQGRRYGYT
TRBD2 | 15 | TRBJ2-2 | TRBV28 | ASSSSGLAESTGELF
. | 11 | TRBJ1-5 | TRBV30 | AWHGGGNQPQH
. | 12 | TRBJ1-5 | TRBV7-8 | ASSLQNSNQPQH
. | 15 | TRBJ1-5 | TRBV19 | ASSIDTGGSSPQPQH
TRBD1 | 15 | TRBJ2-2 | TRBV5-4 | ASSPTYGTAATGELF
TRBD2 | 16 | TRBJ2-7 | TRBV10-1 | ASSVMEWGGADFYEQY
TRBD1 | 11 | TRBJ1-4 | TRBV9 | ASSRGQVEKLF
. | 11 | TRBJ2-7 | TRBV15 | ATSSPGGNEQY
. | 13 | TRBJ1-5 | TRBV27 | ASSSVGDRSQPQH
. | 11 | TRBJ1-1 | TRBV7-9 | ASRLAAGTEAF
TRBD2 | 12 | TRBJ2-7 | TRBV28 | ASRPGLAAYEQY
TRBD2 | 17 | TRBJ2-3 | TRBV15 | ATSRERGTSGASTDTQY
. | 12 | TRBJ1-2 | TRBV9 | ASSVGSPFSGYT
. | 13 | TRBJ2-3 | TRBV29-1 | SVEGAKWEGDTQY
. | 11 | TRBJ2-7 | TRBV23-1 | ASRPQVSYEQY